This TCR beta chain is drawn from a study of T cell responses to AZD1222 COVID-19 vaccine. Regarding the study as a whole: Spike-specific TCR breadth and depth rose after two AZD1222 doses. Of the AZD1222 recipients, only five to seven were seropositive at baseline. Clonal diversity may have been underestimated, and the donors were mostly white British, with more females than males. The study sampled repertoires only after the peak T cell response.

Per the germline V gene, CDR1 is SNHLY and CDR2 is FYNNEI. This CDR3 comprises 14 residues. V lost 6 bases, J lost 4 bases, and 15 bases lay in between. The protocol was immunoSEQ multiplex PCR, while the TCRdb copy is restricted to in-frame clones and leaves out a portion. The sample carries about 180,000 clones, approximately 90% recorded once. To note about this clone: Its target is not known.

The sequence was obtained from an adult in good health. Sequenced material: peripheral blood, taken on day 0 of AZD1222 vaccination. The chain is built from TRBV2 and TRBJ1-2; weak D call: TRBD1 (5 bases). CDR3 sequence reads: CASSENRGSYGYTF. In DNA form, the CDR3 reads TGTGCCAGCAGCGAAAACCGGGGCAGCTATGGCTACACCTTC.